Shown below are 32 T cell receptor beta chains from a single sample sequenced in a study of T cells in Graves' hyperthyroidism and ophthalmopathy. RNA transcripts provided the source from which TCR beta CDR3 regions were amplified. The HTBI primer set drove a first-round RT-PCR of the TCR CDR3. A single record per CDR3 protein comes from TCRdb applying MiXCR to the multiplex PCR reads. The sample consists of some 500,000 distinct CDR3 sequences, approximately 15% of them appearing once. The sample was blood. The source is a woman aged 18 to 35 with Graves' hyperthyroidism.

In its sample, this clonotype was seen many times. The chain couples TRBV2 to TRBJ2-5; 8 bases align to TRBD1. V was clipped by 6 bases and J by 4 bases; unmatched bases: 7. CDR3 length equals 14 residues. CDR1 and CDR2 from the germline V gene are SNHLY and FYNNEI. The CDR3 DNA sequence: TGTGCCAGCAGCGATGGACAGGGAGGAGAGACCCAGTACTTC. Translating it yields CASSDGQGGETQYF.

This clonotype came up many times. The V call is TRBV19, the J call TRBJ2-7; the match to TRBD2 covers 12 bases. The CDR3 is made up of 16 amino acids. CDR1 LNHDA and CDR2 SQIVND come from the germline V gene (reference sequence). With V trimmed by 5 bases and J by 1 base, 6 bases remained unmatched. Written as DNA, the CDR3 is TGTGCCAGTAGTCTGATCGGACTAGCGGGGTCCTACGAGCAGTACTTC. Protein product: CASSLIGLAGSYEQYF. Full variable domain (missing parts from reference TRBV19 and TRBJ2-7): DGGITQSPKYLFRKEGQNVTLSCEQNLNHDAMYWYRQDPGQGLRLIYYSQIVNDFQKGDIAEGYSVSREKKESFPLTVTSAQKNPTAFYLCASSLIGLAGSYEQYFGPGTRLTVT.

This clonotype was picked up a small number of times. The chain combines TRBV10-3 with TRBJ2-2; TRBD2 agrees at 10 bases. The CDR3 contains 17 residues. Germline-derived CDR1 and CDR2 are ENHRY and SYGVKD. After removal of 2 bases from V and 4 bases from J, the junction contained 7 bases not matched to a gene. CDR3 loop: CAISEPPLAGVTGELFF. The CDR3 DNA reads TGTGCCATCAGTGAGCCCCCTCTAGCGGGAGTCACCGGGGAGCTGTTTTTT.

In DNA form, the CDR3 reads TGTGCCAGCAGTTACTCGGGTTCGCCTTTCCCCACAGATACGCAGTATTTT. It encodes CASSYSGSPFPTDTQYF. The chain recombines TRBV2 with TRBJ2-3; no reliable D call. CDR3 size: 17 residues. Trimming removed 5 bases at V and 2 bases at J, with 20 bases between. Germline V gene data show CDR1 as SNHLY and CDR2 as FYNNEI. Looking up the rest from reference TRBV2 and TRBJ2-3 gives the full variable domain: EPEVTQTPSHQVTQMGQEVILRCVPISNHLYFYWYRQILGQKVEFLVSFYNNEISEKSEIFDDQFSVERPDGSNFTLKIRSTKLEDSAMYFCASSYSGSPFPTDTQYFGPGTRLTVL.

This clonotype was counted many times. The rearrangement links TRBV18 to TRBJ2-7; 7 nucleotides match TRBD1. The germline V gene has CDR1 KGHSH and CDR2 LQKENI. The CDR3 length is 15 residues. Trimming removed 2 bases from V and 0 bases from J; junction bases left unmatched: 4. In nucleotides, the CDR3 is TGTGCCAGCTCACCAGGGACAGCGAGCTCCTACGAGCAGTACGTC. Residues: CASSPGTASSYEQYV.

This clonotype was observed at least ten times. CDR3 loop: CATKQGQENEKLFF. Here the CDR3 DNA reads TGCGCCACCAAACAGGGACAAGAGAATGAAAAACTGTTTTTT. The chain is built from TRBV5-1 and TRBJ1-4; D may be TRBD1 (6 bases). Germline loops: CDR1 SGHRS, CDR2 YFSETQ. V was shortened by 9 bases and J by 5 bases, with 17 bases between the two germline ends. The CDR3 runs 14 residues. The full variable domain, completed using reference TRBV5-1 and TRBJ1-4, is KAGVTQTPRYLIKTRGQQVTLSCSPISGHRSVSWYQQTPGQGLQFLFEYFSETQRNKGNFPGRFSGRQFSNSRSEMNVSTLELGDSALYLCATKQGQENEKLFFGSGTQLSVL.

This clonotype was recorded at least ten times. The V gene is TRBV12-3 or TRBV12-4, the J gene TRBJ2-7; D unresolved. V gave up 4 bases and J gave up 2 bases, with 12 bases separating them. The length of the CDR3 is 14 residues. The CDR3 spells CASSSSKRPYEQYV. The CDR3 DNA is TGTGCCAGCAGTTCGAGTAAGCGACCCTACGAGCAGTACGTC.

This clonotype has ten or more counts. V gene TRBV19 combines with J gene TRBJ2-7; 14 bases agree with TRBD2. The CDR3 spans 20 residues. With V trimmed by 5 bases and J by 4 bases, 19 bases remained unmatched. CDR1 and CDR2 (germline): LNHDA, SQIVND (reference sequence). CDR3 nucleotides: TGTGCCAGTAGTGCCTACGGACAGTTCGGACTAGCGGGAGGTTTTTACGAGCAGTACTTC. This gives the protein CASSAYGQFGLAGGFYEQYF.

This clonotype was recorded at least ten times. The chain uses TRBV19 and TRBJ2-1, with 10 bases matching TRBD1. V dropped 8 bases and J dropped 4; count of bases not matched to a gene: 17. The CDR3 covers 18 residues. Germline assignment: CDR1 LNHDA and CDR2 SQIVND (reference sequence). The CDR3 loop reads CASSRDRGPRWTYNEQFF. CDR3 coding DNA: TGTGCCAGTTCCCGGGACAGGGGCCCCCGATGGACATACAATGAGCAGTTCTTC.

This chain joins TRBV29-1 and TRBJ1-2, with TRBD1 as a possible D gene (6 bases). The ends were cut back, 6 bases at V and 8 bases at J, with 22 bases in the middle. The germline V gene encodes CDR1 SQVTM and CDR2 ANQGSEA. The CDR3 contains 14 residues. The CDR3 DNA sequence: TGCAGCGTGGTACGACAGGCGGCCGGTGGGGGCTACACCTTC. Protein sequence: CSVVRQAAGGGYTF.

This clonotype was observed at least ten times. The chain couples TRBV15 to TRBJ2-3, with a possible D match to TRBD1 (5 bases). Germline V lookup: CDR1 LNHNV, CDR2 YYDKDF (reference sequence). V dropped 0 bases and J dropped 2 bases, with 9 bases sitting between them. CDR3 length equals 15 residues. Here the CDR3 reads CATSRDRTNTDTQYF. CDR3 bases: TGTGCCACCAGCAGAGATCGGACAAACACAGATACGCAGTATTTT.

The table lists this clonotype with many counts. The chain combines TRBV18 with TRBJ1-1; D gene ambiguous. The V and J ends lost 3 bases and 1 base respectively, with 6 bases between them. CDR3 length: 13 residues. CDR1 KGHSH and CDR2 LQKENI come from the germline V gene. This CDR3 is CASSPSPNTEAFF. The DNA of the CDR3 is TGTGCCAGCTCACCTTCCCCGAACACTGAAGCTTTCTTT.

In its sample, this clonotype was seen a few times. J is TRBJ2-2 and V is TRBV20-1; D not resolved. Trimming shortened V by 0 bases and J by 5 bases, and 13 bases separated the two germline ends. The CDR3 runs 15 residues. From germline, CDR1 is DFQATT and CDR2 SNEGSKA (reference sequence). As DNA, the CDR3 is TGCAGTGCTAGAGATCAGATTAGTGGTACCGGGGAGCTGTTTTTT. Its translation is CSARDQISGTGELFF.

The chain links TRBV20-1 to TRBJ2-1, with D unclear. The CDR3 runs 12 residues. V was pared by 6 bases and J by 7 bases, with 13 bases between. Germline values: CDR1 DFQATT, CDR2 SNEGSKA (reference sequence). The CDR3, as DNA: TGCAGTGCGACTCAGGTTTCAAATGAGCAGTTCTTC. Protein sequence: CSATQVSNEQFF.

This clonotype was seen many times. The chain recombines TRBV2 with TRBJ2-3; possible D gene TRBD1, 6 bases. The CDR3 has 15 residues. Germline values: CDR1 SNHLY, CDR2 FYNNEI. The V end lost 0 bases, the J end lost 3 bases, and 10 bases lay between the germline ends. CDR3 protein: CASSEAIRGTDTQYF. CDR3 sequence (DNA): TGTGCCAGCAGTGAAGCTATCAGGGGAACAGATACGCAGTATTTT.

This clonotype was counted ten times or more. The rearrangement uses TRBV3-1 and TRBJ2-2, with D tentatively TRBD2 (5 bases). The V and J ends lost 1 base and 1 base respectively, with 7 bases between them. The CDR3 has 15 amino acids. Per the germline V gene, CDR1 is LGHDT and CDR2 is YNNKEL (reference sequence). The CDR3 sequence: CASSQGELNTGELFF. CDR3 DNA sequence: TGTGCCAGCAGCCAAGGGGAGTTGAACACCGGGGAGCTGTTTTTT.

Only a few counts were recorded for this clonotype. The chain combines TRBV13 with TRBJ2-1; possible D gene TRBD1, 5 bases. CDR3 length: 15 amino acids. The germline V gene encodes CDR1 PRHDT and CDR2 FYEKMQ (reference sequence). Trimming removed 4 bases from V and 6 bases from J, with 16 bases in between. DNA of the CDR3: TGTGCCAGCAGCTCCGTCGACAGTAACCCCAATGAGCAGTTCTTC. Translating gives CASSSVDSNPNEQFF.

This clonotype has a count of ten or more. The chain couples TRBV10-3 to TRBJ2-1, with TRBD2 matching 8 bases. The CDR3 totals 17 residues. Trimming removed 6 bases from V and 7 bases from J; junction bases left unmatched: 17. Germline CDR1 ENHRY, CDR2 SYGVKD. CDR3 region: CAIRREEDSGRKNEQFF. CDR3 nucleotides: TGTGCCATCAGGAGAGAGGAGGACAGCGGGAGAAAAAATGAGCAGTTCTTC.

This clonotype was recorded at least ten times. The CDR3 loop is CATSDIGFQETQYF. CDR3 sequence (DNA): TGTGCCACCAGTGATATCGGGTTCCAAGAGACCCAGTACTTC. This chain links TRBV24-1 with TRBJ2-5, with D hard to call. The CDR3 loop spans 14 amino acids. Trimming took off 3 bases at V and 1 base at J, with 8 bases between the two ends. Germline CDR1 and CDR2: KGHDR and SFDVKD.

This clonotype was observed many times. The chain combines TRBV29-1 with TRBJ1-2; the match to TRBD1 covers 8 bases. CDR1 SQVTM and CDR2 ANQGSEA come from the germline V gene. This CDR3 contains 13 residues. J lost 5 bases, V lost 2 bases, and 4 bases had no gene match. The CDR3 loop reads CSVEMGTGYGYTF. CDR3 DNA: TGCAGCGTTGAAATGGGGACAGGATATGGCTACACCTTC.

This clonotype has a count of ten or more. The chain uses TRBV27 and TRBJ2-7; D gene uncertain. Per the germline V gene, CDR1 is MNHEY and CDR2 is SMNVEV (reference sequence). The CDR3 contains 13 residues. Trimming cost V 3 bases and J 0 bases, with 6 bases left between them. CDR3 in amino acids: CASSFRSSYEQYF. Written as DNA, the CDR3 is TGTGCCAGCAGTTTCCGGAGCTCCTACGAGCAGTACTTC.

Comment on this clonotype: A much larger clone lies one base from this, so it may be a read error. Without the conserved terminal phenylalanine or tryptophan, this CDR3 likely stems from a read error. The chain recombines TRBV6-1 with TRBJ1-2, with D uncertain. V was trimmed by 5 bases and J by 4 bases, leaving 11 bases between them. CDR3 length: 13 amino acids. The germline CDR1 and CDR2 sequences are MNHNS and SASEGT. The CDR3 coding sequence is TGTGCCAGCAGTCCTGCAGCGGCCTATGGCTACACCCTC. Protein: CASSPAAAYGYTL.

This clonotype was counted at least ten times. V and J are TRBV18 and TRBJ2-3; 9 nucleotides agree with TRBD2. The CDR3 consists of 17 residues. V lost 0 bases, J lost 2 bases, and 6 bases stayed unmatched. Germline V gene sequence: CDR1 KGHSH, CDR2 LQKENI. CDR3 coding DNA: TGTGCCAGCTCACCACCGGTGGCGGGAGGGAACACAGATACGCAGTATTTT. Translated: CASSPPVAGGNTDTQYF.

This clonotype was picked up many times. The chain carries TRBV12-3 or TRBV12-4 and TRBJ2-7; D ambiguous. The CDR3 sequence is 14 residues long. V dropped 1 base and J dropped 2 bases, with 9 bases sitting between them. The CDR3 DNA sequence: TGTGCCAGCAGTTTAGACCCCGTGACCTACGAGCAGTACTTC. Translating gives CASSLDPVTYEQYF.

This clonotype has only a few counts. The rearrangement joins TRBV20-1 to TRBJ1-1, with no clear D. This CDR3 spans 14 amino acids. Trimming stripped 0 bases from V and 1 base from J, with 9 bases between. Germline CDR1 is DFQATT and CDR2 is SNEGSKA (reference sequence). The CDR3 sequence: CSARDRLRNTEAFF. CDR3 nucleotides: TGCAGTGCTAGAGATCGACTCAGGAACACTGAAGCTTTCTTT.

This clonotype was seen a handful of times. The V call is TRBV3-1, the J call TRBJ2-1; perhaps TRBD2 as D (5 bases). Germline V CDR1 and CDR2: LGHDT, YNNKEL (reference sequence). V lost 0 bases and J lost 0, with 15 bases in between. This CDR3 is built from 18 residues. The DNA of the CDR3 is TGTGCCAGCAGCCAAGATGTGCCGGGAACGAGCTCCTACAATGAGCAGTTCTTC. It codes for CASSQDVPGTSSYNEQFF.

The chain joins TRBV9 to TRBJ1-2, with D possibly being TRBD1 (5 bases). CDR3 length equals 15 residues. Trimming left V 4 bases short and J 6 bases short, with 19 bases between. Germline CDR1 reads SGDLS; CDR2 reads YYNGEE. The CDR3 loop reads CASSPRPGLLNGYTF. CDR3 coding DNA: TGTGCCAGCAGCCCCCGACCGGGACTCCTAAATGGCTACACCTTC. Using reference TRBV9 and TRBJ1-2 for the parts outside the CDR3, the full variable domain is DSGVTQTPKHLITATGQRVTLRCSPRSGDLSVYWYQQSLDQGLQFLIQYYNGEERAKGNILERFSAQQFPDLHSELNLSSLELGDSALYFCASSPRPGLLNGYTFGSGTRLTVV.

This clonotype was counted many times. V is TRBV12-3 or TRBV12-4 and J is TRBJ1-2, with D perhaps matching TRBD1 (5 bases). V lost 3 bases and J 9 bases, leaving 11 bases between the germline ends. CDR3 length equals 12 residues. Here the CDR3 DNA reads TGTGCCAGCAGTTTGTATGGGGGGAGCTACACCTTC. As protein: CASSLYGGSYTF.

This clonotype was seen ten or more times. The V and J genes are TRBV6-5 and TRBJ2-5; a weak D match, TRBD2 (6 bases). The CDR3 covers 15 residues. Germline assignment: CDR1 MNHEY and CDR2 SVGAGI. The ends were cut back, 2 bases at V and 1 base at J, with 11 bases in the middle. The CDR3 protein is CASSYGGRSQETQYF. The CDR3 coding sequence is TGTGCCAGCAGTTACGGAGGGCGGTCCCAAGAGACCCAGTACTTC.

This clonotype was recorded many times. J is TRBJ2-2 and V is TRBV12-3 or TRBV12-4, with TRBD2 as a possible D gene (6 bases). Trimming stripped 7 bases from V and 3 bases from J, with 15 bases between. The length of the CDR3 is 15 residues. CDR3 sequence reads: CASKIAALDTGELFF. CDR3 coding DNA: TGTGCCAGCAAGATAGCGGCCTTGGACACCGGGGAGCTGTTTTTT.

This clonotype was seen repeatedly, ten times or more. The chain joins TRBV30 to TRBJ1-6; 7 positions match TRBD1. J gave up 5 bases and V 7 bases, and 8 bases lay outside the gene matches. CDR1 and CDR2 from the germline V gene are GTSNPN and SVGIG (reference sequence). The CDR3 is 14 amino acids. CDR3 residues: CASQRGTDNSPLHF. CDR3 nucleotides: TGTGCCTCCCAGCGCGGGACAGATAATTCACCCCTCCACTTT.

Only a few counts were recorded for this clonotype. The chain combines TRBV7-7 with TRBJ2-5, with a weak D call TRBD1 (6 bases). CDR3 length: 13 amino acids. The V and J ends lost 3 bases and 4 bases respectively, with 9 bases between them. Germline V gene sequence: CDR1 SSHAT, CDR2 FNYEAQ (reference sequence). The CDR3 nucleotides read TGTGCCAGCAGCTTGGACAGTTTAGAGACCCAGTACTTC. Amino acids: CASSLDSLETQYF.